One sample yielded the 27 T cell receptor beta chains listed below, sequenced in a study of blood T cell repertoires in COVID-19. Sequencing was performed with immunoSEQ multiplex PCR; in TCRdb, only in-frame clones are kept and a portion is missing. The data show roughly 200,000 clones, with around nine tenths seen just once and around 1.5% held by the top ten. Source material: peripheral blood. The receptors shown here come from a man between 18 and 29 years old with active or convalescent COVID-19.

This chain uses TRBV19 with TRBJ1-2; 7 bases agree with TRBD1. Trimming took 6 bases from V and 4 from J; bases not matched to a gene: 11. Germline-derived CDR1 and CDR2 are LNHDA and SQIVND (reference sequence). The CDR3 runs to 15 residues. This chain's CDR3 is CASSLTGPRGYGYTF. CDR3 DNA sequence: TGTGCCAGTAGCTTGACAGGGCCCCGAGGCTATGGCTACACCTTC.

The J gene is TRBJ1-6, the V gene TRBV3-1 (or the pseudogene TRBV3-2); a weak D match, TRBD1 (5 bases). Looked up from germline, CDR1 is LGHDT and CDR2 is YNNKEL (reference sequence). Between the trimmed V and J ends, which lost 1 base and 6 bases, there was a span of 13 bases. This CDR3 comprises 16 residues. DNA of the CDR3: TGTGCCAGCAGCCAAGGTATTGGGGCGAGTAATTCACCCCTCCACTTT. Its protein is CASSQGIGASNSPLHF.

This rearrangement joins TRBV6-4 to TRBJ1-2; D is ambiguous. The CDR3 loop spans 14 amino acids. Trimming left V 0 bases short and J 1 base short, with 6 bases between. Germline CDR1 and CDR2: MRHNA and SNTAGT. The CDR3 DNA reads as TGTGCCAGCAGTGACTCAGCTTTTAACTATGGCTACACCTTC. Its protein product is CASSDSAFNYGYTF.

The rearrangement joins TRBV2 to TRBJ1-2; 7 positions agree with TRBD1. CDR3 length equals 12 residues. Germline V gene sequence: CDR1 SNHLY, CDR2 FYNNEI. Trimming cost V 7 bases and J 4 bases; bases outside gene matches: 3. Written as DNA, the CDR3 is TGTGCCAGCATTACAGGGGTCTATGGCTACACCTTC. This codes for CASITGVYGYTF.

The DNA of the CDR3 is TGTGCCAGCAGTCTGACAGGGCTCACTGAAGCTTTCTTT. Its protein is CASSLTGLTEAFF. The chain combines TRBV27 with TRBJ1-1, with 7 bases matching TRBD1. The CDR3 consists of 13 residues. V gave up 5 bases and J gave up 4 bases; unmatched junction bases: 4. Germline values: CDR1 MNHEY, CDR2 SMNVEV (reference sequence).

This clone appeared a single time. The V and J genes are TRBV5-6 and TRBJ2-1, with 7 bases lining up with TRBD1. V was clipped by 3 bases and J by 2 bases; unmatched bases: 5. The CDR3 is 15 residues long. Germline V gives CDR1 SGHDT, CDR2 YYEEEE. The CDR3, as DNA: TGTGCCAGCAGCTCGATCGGGACAGCCTACAATGAGCAGTTCTTC. It encodes CASSSIGTAYNEQFF.

This chain connects TRBV11-3 to TRBJ1-1, with 9 bases aligning to TRBD1. V lost 5 bases, J lost 7 bases, and 5 bases stayed unmatched. Germline V lookup: CDR1 SGHNT, CDR2 YENEEA. This CDR3 contains 13 residues. CDR3 sequence (DNA): TGTGCCAGCAGCCGGGACAGGGAACATGAAGCTTTCTTT. This translates into CASSRDREHEAFF.

The V gene is TRBV10-3, the J gene TRBJ2-7; D may be TRBD2 (5 bases). The CDR3 runs to 14 residues. Trimming cost V 10 bases and J 2 bases, with 18 bases left between them. From germline, CDR1 is ENHRY and CDR2 SYGVKD. CDR3 DNA sequence: TGTGCCACCGCCAAAGGGAGCGATCCCTACGAGCAGTACTTC. This codes for CATAKGSDPYEQYF.

The chain links TRBV30 to TRBJ1-2, with 7 bases that match TRBD1. Trimming cost V 4 bases and J 4 bases; bases outside gene matches: 6. The CDR3 covers 13 residues. Germline V gene lookup returns CDR1 GTSNPN and CDR2 SVGIG (reference sequence). For the CDR3, the DNA is TGTGCCTGGATACGGGACAGACCCTATGGCTACACCTTC. Protein product: CAWIRDRPYGYTF.

This rearrangement joins TRBV13 to TRBJ2-5; 10 bases map to TRBD2. This CDR3 has 16 residues. The junction had 8 bases not matched to a gene; V was cut back by 2 bases and J by 5 bases. CDR1 and CDR2 from the germline V gene are PRHDT and FYEKMQ (reference sequence). CDR3 DNA sequence: TGTGCCAGCAGCTTAAGTGCACTAGCGGGAAAGGAGACCCAGTACTTC. It is translated as CASSLSALAGKETQYF. Full variable domain (remainder filled in from reference TRBV13 and TRBJ2-5): AAGVIQSPRHLIKEKRETATLKCYPIPRHDTVYWYQQGPGQDPQFLISFYEKMQSDKGSIPDRFSAQQFSDYHSELNMSSLELGDSALYFCASSLSALAGKETQYFGPGTRLLVL.

The chain uses TRBV7-9 and TRBJ1-1; D possibly corresponds to TRBD1 (5 bases). Per the germline V gene, CDR1 is SEHNR and CDR2 is FQNEAQ (reference sequence). This CDR3 comprises 13 residues. With 5 bases removed from V and 3 bases from J, the gap between germline ends came to 10 bases. The CDR3 region has the DNA TGTGCCAGCAGCCCATCCAGGGACACTGAAGCTTTCTTT. It is translated as CASSPSRDTEAFF.

The chain joins TRBV7-9 to TRBJ2-7; 7 bases align to TRBD2. V dropped 4 bases and J dropped 2; count of bases not matched to a gene: 11. In germline, CDR1 is SEHNR, CDR2 FQNEAQ (reference sequence). The CDR3 is 16 amino acids. CDR3 DNA: TGTGCCAGCAGCTCCTTTACCGGGAGGAATCCCTACGAGCAGTACTTC. This translates into CASSSFTGRNPYEQYF.

The chain couples TRBV25-1 to TRBJ1-2; D is perhaps TRBD1 (5 bases). CDR3 length: 14 residues. The germline gives CDR1 MGHDK, CDR2 SYGVNS. The germline V and J ends were trimmed by 6 bases and 4 bases, with 15 bases remaining between them. CDR3 residues: CASSPMGGSYGYTF. The CDR3 nucleotides read TGTGCCAGCAGCCCTATGGGGGGTAGCTATGGCTACACCTTC.

The CDR3 coding sequence is TGTGCCAGCAGTCGGACAGGGGAATACGGGGAGCTGTTTTTT. Amino acid sequence: CASSRTGEYGELFF. This chain links TRBV2 with TRBJ2-2; 9 bases match TRBD1. The CDR3 consists of 14 residues. CDR1 SNHLY and CDR2 FYNNEI come from the germline V gene. The V and J ends lost 5 bases and 7 bases, in that order; junction bases with no gene match: 5.

The count of this clone is one. V usage is TRBV3-1 (or the pseudogene TRBV3-2) and J usage is TRBJ2-7, with 7 nucleotides matching TRBD2. The J segment lost 0 bases and the V segment lost 0 bases, leaving 14 bases of the junction unmatched. This CDR3 has 19 residues. Germline loops: CDR1 LGHDT, CDR2 YNNKEL (reference sequence). The CDR3 sequence is CASSQDRVIAGESSYEQYF. As DNA, the CDR3 is TGTGCCAGCAGCCAAGACAGGGTTATAGCGGGTGAAAGCTCCTACGAGCAGTACTTC.

The V and J genes are TRBV11-2 and TRBJ2-2; D gene unclear. The length of the CDR3 is 13 residues. The V end lost 4 bases, the J end lost 8 bases, and 11 bases lay between the germline ends. Germline loops: CDR1 SGHAT, CDR2 FQNNGV. CDR3 sequence reads: CASSSRLRGELFF. The DNA of the CDR3 is TGTGCCAGCAGCTCCCGACTGAGGGGGGAGCTGTTTTTT.

V gene TRBV3-1 (or the pseudogene TRBV3-2) combines with J gene TRBJ1-1, with D perhaps matching TRBD1 (6 bases). The CDR3 runs to 14 residues. Per the germline V gene, CDR1 is LGHDT and CDR2 is YNNKEL (reference sequence). V dropped 2 bases and J dropped 2 bases, with 9 bases sitting between them. CDR3 sequence: CASSQLGGNTEAFF. In nucleotides, the CDR3 is TGTGCCAGCAGCCAATTAGGGGGAAACACTGAAGCTTTCTTT.

This chain uses TRBV19 with TRBJ1-1; maybe TRBD1 (5 bases). Germline assignment: CDR1 LNHDA and CDR2 SQIVND (reference sequence). The V gene lost 5 bases and the J gene lost 0 bases, with 10 bases spanning the gap. The CDR3 is made up of 14 amino acids. The DNA for the CDR3 is TGTGCCAGTAGTTCAAACAGGATGAACACTGAAGCTTTCTTT. Encoded protein: CASSSNRMNTEAFF.

The rearrangement joins TRBV7-9 to TRBJ2-7; 9 bases align to TRBD2. The CDR3 totals 15 residues. The germline V gene encodes CDR1 SEHNR and CDR2 FQNEAQ (reference sequence). V shed 5 bases and J 7 bases; nucleotides not matched to a gene: 12. The CDR3 here is CASSTGLAPSVEQYF. The CDR3, as DNA: TGTGCCAGCAGCACGGGACTAGCCCCCTCTGTAGAGCAGTACTTC.

This rearrangement joins TRBV4-1 to TRBJ1-2; TRBD1 matches at 7 bases. Germline values: CDR1 MGHRA, CDR2 YSYEKL. With 1 base clipped from V and 4 bases from J, the junction kept 9 bases outside the gene matches. The CDR3 contains 16 residues. CDR3 DNA: TGCGCCAGCAGCCAAGGGGAGGAGGGGGCCTTCTATGGCTACACCTTC. Amino acid sequence: CASSQGEEGAFYGYTF.

The chain employs TRBV24-1 and TRBJ1-5; the D gene is possibly TRBD1 (6 bases). The CDR3 runs 13 residues. Germline CDR1 and CDR2: KGHDR and SFDVKD. V dropped 9 bases and J dropped 3 bases, with 11 bases sitting between them. CDR3 nucleotide sequence: TGTGCCACCCGGGGGGGCATCAATCAGCCCCAGCATTTT. Its translation: CATRGGINQPQHF.

This sequence joins TRBV4-1 and TRBJ2-5; weak D call: TRBD2 (5 bases). The CDR3 has 16 amino acids. V was cut by 1 base and J by 0 bases, with 12 bases left in between. CDR1 and CDR2 from the germline V gene are MGHRA and YSYEKL. CDR3 region: CASSQVLAGYQETQYF. CDR3 in DNA: TGCGCCAGCAGCCAAGTTCTAGCCGGTTACCAAGAGACCCAGTACTTC.

There are a few counts of this clone. The chain has TRBV18 and TRBJ2-4; TRBD2 is a possible D gene (6 bases). V lost 0 bases to trimming and J lost 0 bases, with 12 bases between them. Germline lookup yields CDR1 KGHSH and CDR2 LQKENI. This CDR3 is 17 amino acids long. Here the CDR3 DNA reads TGTGCCAGCTCACCACCTCTCGGGACTTTAGCCAAAAACATTCAGTACTTC. Its protein product is CASSPPLGTLAKNIQYF.

The chain employs TRBV9 and TRBJ1-2, with 9 bases aligning to TRBD1. The germline V gene has CDR1 SGDLS and CDR2 YYNGEE. J was trimmed by 7 bases and V by 4 bases; bases with no gene match: 2. This CDR3 spans 12 amino acids. The CDR3 sequence: CASSSTGGGYTF. CDR3 DNA: TGTGCCAGCAGCTCGACAGGGGGTGGCTACACCTTC.

A word on this clone: Other DNA sequences of this sample code for an identical CDR3. V is TRBV5-6 and J is TRBJ1-1; 10 nucleotides match TRBD1. V trimming: 2 bases; J trimming: 5 bases; junction bases outside the gene matches: 3. The length of the CDR3 is 14 residues. Germline lookup yields CDR1 SGHDT and CDR2 YYEEEE. CDR3 DNA sequence: TGTGCCAGCAGCTTAGACAGGGGGCGGACTGAAGCTTTCTTT. Translating it yields CASSLDRGRTEAFF. Using reference TRBV5-6 and TRBJ1-1 for the parts outside the CDR3, the full variable domain is DAGVTQSPTHLIKTRGQQVTLRCSPKSGHDTVSWYQQALGQGPQFIFQYYEEEERQRGNFPDRFSGHQFPNYSSELNVNALLLGDSALYLCASSLDRGRTEAFFGQGTRLTVV.

The count of this clone is one. This sequence joins TRBV6-4 and TRBJ1-1; 7 bases are shared with TRBD1. The junction had 8 bases not matched to a gene; V was cut back by 3 bases and J by 7 bases. The length of the CDR3 is 14 residues. CDR1 is MRHNA and CDR2 is SNTAGT in the germline V gene. CDR3: CASSETQGVGEAFF. The CDR3 DNA reads as TGTGCCAGCAGTGAAACGCAGGGGGTTGGTGAAGCTTTCTTT.

The chain couples TRBV5-5 to TRBJ1-4; D call uncertain. The CDR3 runs to 14 residues. Germline values: CDR1 SGHKS, CDR2 YYEKEE (reference sequence). Trimming pared 1 base from V and 6 bases from J, leaving 10 bases between. DNA for the CDR3: TGTGCCAGCAGCTTGTATAGCAACCATGAAAAACTGTTTTTT. This sequence encodes CASSLYSNHEKLFF.